Sequencing of this T cell receptor (beta chain) was carried out in a study of cytomegalovirus exposure and HLA in healthy donors. The CDR3 runs 14 residues. With 0 bases removed from V and 6 bases from J, the gap between germline ends came to 9 bases. Germline CDR1 reads MNHNY; CDR2 reads SVGAGI (reference sequence). The PCR was carried out with 60 Vbeta primers and 13 Jbeta primers. In the study's own analysis: As a later analysis found, there were tens of millions of unique TCR beta chains, of which roughly 11 million were shared. TCRdb's copy holds only in-frame clones and misses some; the assay was immunoSEQ multiplex PCR. V and J calls and clone size are as listed in that table; D and trimming were resolved from the DNA. The table has about 140,000 clones, about four fifths seen once; the top ten hold approximately 1%. This clone has only one observation. No antigen is known for it. Study results and limitations: Accurate prediction of most subjects' HLA-A and HLA-B alleles from TCR beta sequences was reported. A later analysis found most CMV-associated TCR beta chains apparently HLA-restricted.

This rearrangement joins TRBV6-6 to TRBJ2-4; TRBD1 might be the D (6 bases). Source material: PBMCs. The clonotype originates from a male donor in good health and CMV-seronegative. The CDR3 DNA reads as TGTGCCAGCAGTTACTCGGCAGGGGCAAACATTCAGTACTTC. Protein: CASSYSAGANIQYF.